Listed below are T cell receptor beta chains from one sample, sequenced in a study of cytotoxic CD8 clonotypes in ibrutinib-treated CLL. Sequencing used immunoSEQ multiplex PCR; TCRdb keeps in-frame clones, though not all of them. In the table there are under 9,500 clones, about 70% of which are singletons. Sequences were derived from PBMCs, sampled before ibrutinib treatment. These receptors were obtained from a human donor with chronic lymphocytic leukemia. CDR3s include the opening cysteine and the closing phenylalanine or tryptophan. Each record gives: CDR3 protein, CDR3 DNA, J gene, V gene, D gene, clone size. A D gene is named only where the DNA matches it firmly. Clone size is not always given. Where it is, it says once, few, many or a class for expanded clones.

CDR3 protein: CASRQSGLNTEAFF; CDR3 DNA: TGTGCCAGCAGGCAATCGGGACTGAACACTGAAGCTTTCTTT; J gene: TRBJ1-1; V gene: TRBV5-6; D gene: -; clone size: -
CDR3 protein: CASNKLTNEKLFF; CDR3 DNA: TGTGCCAGTAATAAGTTGACGAATGAAAAACTGTTTTTT; J gene: TRBJ1-4; V gene: TRBV19; D gene: -; clone size: few
CDR3 protein: CAWGSGRGKYEQYF; CDR3 DNA: TGTGCCTGGGGTTCGGGCAGGGGGAAATACGAGCAGTACTTC; J gene: TRBJ2-7; V gene: TRBV30; D gene: TRBD1; clone size: -
CDR3 protein: CASSQDGQLNQPQHF; CDR3 DNA: TGCGCCAGCAGCCAAGACGGGCAGTTAAATCAGCCCCAGCATTTT; J gene: TRBJ1-5; V gene: TRBV4-1; D gene: -; clone size: -
CDR3 protein: CASSGLGYEQYF; CDR3 DNA: TGTGCCAGCAGTGGTCTAGGCTACGAGCAGTACTTC; J gene: TRBJ2-7; V gene: TRBV21-1; D gene: -; clone size: -
CDR3 protein: CASSFQTGKLFF; CDR3 DNA: TGTGCCAGCAGTTTTCAGACCGGGAAGCTGTTTTTT; J gene: TRBJ2-2; V gene: TRBV27; D gene: -; clone size: -
CDR3 protein: CASSSKDRVGDTQYF; CDR3 DNA: TGTGCCAGCAGCTCAAAAGACAGGGTTGGGGATACGCAGTATTTT; J gene: TRBJ2-3; V gene: TRBV11-2; D gene: TRBD1; clone size: -
CDR3 protein: CSVNRGMNTEAFF; CDR3 DNA: TGCAGCGTTAACAGGGGTATGAACACTGAAGCTTTCTTT; J gene: TRBJ1-1; V gene: TRBV29-1; D gene: TRBD1; clone size: -
CDR3 protein: CASTALDRGEKLFF; CDR3 DNA: TGTGCCAGCACCGCCTTAGACAGGGGCGAAAAACTGTTTTTT; J gene: TRBJ1-4; V gene: TRBV28; D gene: TRBD1; clone size: -
CDR3 protein: CASSYADSRGGELFF; CDR3 DNA: TGTGCCAGCAGCTACGCGGATTCACGGGGCGGGGAGCTGTTTTTT; J gene: TRBJ2-2; V gene: TRBV11-3; D gene: -; clone size: -
CDR3 protein: CASSLGGLGGYNEQFF; CDR3 DNA: TGCGCCAGCAGCTTGGGGGGACTAGGAGGCTACAATGAGCAGTTCTTC; J gene: TRBJ2-1; V gene: TRBV5-1; D gene: TRBD2; clone size: -
CDR3 protein: CASSRYINEQFF; CDR3 DNA: TGTGCCAGCAGCCGGTACATCAATGAGCAGTTCTTC; J gene: TRBJ2-1; V gene: TRBV7-8; D gene: -; clone size: -
CDR3 protein: CASSPRQGRKTGELFF; CDR3 DNA: TGTGCCAGCAGCCCCAGACAGGGGAGGAAGACCGGGGAGCTGTTTTTT; J gene: TRBJ2-2; V gene: TRBV7-2; D gene: TRBD1; clone size: -
CDR3 protein: CASRPGGLVDEQFF; CDR3 DNA: TGTGCCAGCAGACCGGGAGGTTTAGTCGATGAGCAGTTCTTC; J gene: TRBJ2-1; V gene: TRBV7-2; D gene: TRBD2; clone size: once
CDR3 protein: CASSDNRDLMDVLTF; CDR3 DNA: TGTGCCAGCAGCGATAACAGGGATCTGATGGACGTCCTGACTTTC; J gene: TRBJ2-6; V gene: TRBV11-2; D gene: -; clone size: few
CDR3 protein: CASSATGSINYGYTF; CDR3 DNA: TGTGCCAGCAGCGCCACAGGGTCCATTAACTATGGCTACACCTTC; J gene: TRBJ1-2; V gene: TRBV5-6; D gene: -; clone size: few
CDR3 protein: CASSQDLGFYGYTF; CDR3 DNA: TGTGCCAGCAGCCAAGATCTAGGTTTCTATGGCTACACCTTC; J gene: TRBJ1-2; V gene: TRBV14; D gene: -; clone size: -
CDR3 protein: CASRLDHNEQFF; CDR3 DNA: TGCGCCAGCAGACTGGACCACAATGAGCAGTTCTTC; J gene: TRBJ2-1; V gene: TRBV5-1; D gene: -; clone size: -
CDR3 protein: CSGTGHIYNEQFF; CDR3 DNA: TGCAGCGGGACCGGACACATCTACAATGAGCAGTTCTTC; J gene: TRBJ2-1; V gene: TRBV29-1; D gene: -; clone size: few
CDR3 protein: CASSAQANYGYTF; CDR3 DNA: TGTGCCAGCTCAGCACAGGCCAACTATGGCTACACCTTC; J gene: TRBJ1-2; V gene: TRBV18; D gene: -; clone size: -
CDR3 protein: CASSKRRVYNSPLHF; CDR3 DNA: TGTGCCAGCAGCAAGAGGCGGGTCTATAATTCACCCCTCCACTTT; J gene: TRBJ1-6; V gene: TRBV13; D gene: -; clone size: -
CDR3 protein: CASSRDYNEQFF; CDR3 DNA: TGTGCCAGTAGTAGGGACTACAATGAGCAGTTCTTC; J gene: TRBJ2-1; V gene: TRBV19; D gene: -; clone size: few
CDR3 protein: CASSLGGTNTEAFF; CDR3 DNA: TGTGCCAGCAGCTTGGGGGGAACCAACACTGAAGCTTTCTTT; J gene: TRBJ1-1; V gene: TRBV11-2; D gene: -; clone size: -
CDR3 protein: CASRALAGVYEQFF; CDR3 DNA: TGTGCCTCCAGGGCACTAGCGGGAGTCTATGAGCAGTTCTTC; J gene: TRBJ2-1; V gene: TRBV6-1; D gene: TRBD2; clone size: -
CDR3 protein: CAWSVLLNYGYTF; CDR3 DNA: TGTGCCTGGAGTGTACTGCTTAACTATGGCTACACCTTC; J gene: TRBJ1-2; V gene: TRBV30; D gene: -; clone size: medium-sized